Following are 17 T cell receptor beta chains from one sample sequenced in a study of T cell repertoires in cytomegalovirus infection. Antigens of these TCRs are unknown. TCRdb re-called the reads with MiXCR, one entry per CDR3 protein. Of about 890,000 distinct CDR3 sequences in the sample, roughly 30% were seen once. The sequences come from cultured CD8+ T cells from PBMCs, collected from culture after CMV antigen stimulation. These receptors came from a human donor in good health (CMV status not recorded). Some clones in this sample may be carry-over from other donors' samples.

The V and J genes are TRBV27 and TRBJ2-3; D not resolved. Germline-derived CDR1 and CDR2 are MNHEY and SMNVEV (reference sequence). Trimming took off 1 base at V and 1 base at J, with 6 bases between the two ends. This CDR3 comprises 14 residues. CDR3 nucleotides: TGTGCCAGCAGTTTATTACCCCGCACAGATACGCAGTATTTT. Its protein product is CASSLLPRTDTQYF.

This clonotype was observed many times. The CDR3 here is CASSFRFGELFF. Written as DNA, the CDR3 is TGTGCCAGCAGCTTCCGGTTCGGGGAGCTGTTTTTT. The chain joins TRBV7-2 to TRBJ2-2; D ambiguous. Per germline, CDR1 SGHTA and CDR2 FQGNSA. Trimming removed 3 bases from V and 7 bases from J, with 6 bases in between. CDR3 length equals 12 residues.

This clonotype was detected many times. The rearrangement links TRBV7-2 to TRBJ2-3; D call uncertain. This CDR3 spans 15 amino acids. V gave up 1 base and J gave up 2 bases, with 10 bases separating them. Germline V gene lookup returns CDR1 SGHTA and CDR2 FQGNSA. The CDR3 here is CASSLGLEVTDTQYF. The CDR3 coding sequence is TGTGCCAGCAGCTTAGGCTTAGAGGTCACAGATACGCAGTATTTT. Filled out from reference TRBV7-2 and TRBJ2-3, the complete variable domain reads GAGVSQSPSNKVTEKGKDVELRCDPISGHTALYWYRQSLGQGLEFLIYFQGNSAPDKSGLPSDRFSAERTGGSVSTLTIQRTQQEDSAVYLCASSLGLEVTDTQYFGPGTRLTVL.

In regard to this clonotype: One junction end disagrees with the germline gene, perhaps due to a read error. This sequence joins TRBV10-3 and TRBJ1-2; D ambiguous. CDR3 length: 15 residues. Germline V CDR1 and CDR2: ENHRY, SYGVKD. The CDR3 coding sequence is TGTGCCATCAGTGATCCGGGCCTACTGGGCTATGACTACACCTTC. Translating gives CAISDPGLLGYDYTF.

About this clonotype itself: This may be a read error: a much more frequent sequence differs by one nucleotide. V and J are TRBV27 and TRBJ2-3; 9 bases match TRBD2. The CDR3 is 14 residues long. The germline gives CDR1 MNHEY, CDR2 SMNVEV (reference sequence). The CDR3 nucleotides read TGTGCCAGCAGTTTTGCGGGGGGGCCTTATACGAAGTATTTT. Translating gives CASSFAGGPYTKYF.

The genes are TRBV6-1 and TRBJ1-1; D gene uncertain. Germline CDR1 reads MNHNS; CDR2 reads SASEGT. This CDR3 is built from 13 residues. V gave up 1 base and J gave up 4 bases, with 7 bases separating them. The CDR3 sequence is CASSEGLSTEAFF. The CDR3 region has the DNA TGTGCCAGCAGTGAAGGTCTAAGCACTGAAGCTTTCTTT.

The chain has TRBV5-6 and TRBJ2-7, with D perhaps matching TRBD1 or TRBD2 (5 bases each). The V end lost 6 bases, the J end lost 3 bases, and 19 bases lay between the germline ends. Germline CDR1 reads SGHDT; CDR2 reads YYEEEE. The CDR3 extends over 15 amino acids. DNA of the CDR3: TGTGCCAGCATTGGGGCCCTCGGAGGAAGCTACGAGCAGTACTTC. Protein product: CASIGALGGSYEQYF.

The CDR3 region is CASSPHVSSTRQETQYF. The CDR3 DNA sequence: TGCGCCAGCAGCCCCCACGTGAGTTCGACCCGACAAGAGACCCAGTACTTC. The V call is TRBV4-1, the J call TRBJ2-5; unclear D gene. CDR3 size: 17 residues. V was cut by 4 bases and J by 2 bases, with 20 bases left in between. Germline assignment: CDR1 MGHRA and CDR2 YSYEKL.

V gene TRBV29-1 combines with J gene TRBJ1-4; possible D gene TRBD1, 6 bases. Per germline, CDR1 SQVTM and CDR2 ANQGSEA. V was trimmed by 6 bases and J by 5 bases, leaving 13 bases between them. This CDR3 spans 13 amino acids. CDR3 DNA: TGCAGCGTCCATACAGGGAACAATGAAAAACTGTTTTTT. It yields the protein CSVHTGNNEKLFF. Based on the CDR3 plus reference TRBV29-1 and TRBJ1-4, the full variable domain is SAVISQKPSRDICQRGTSLTIQCQVDSQVTMMFWYRQQPGQSLTLIATANQGSEATYESGFVIDKFPISRPNLTFSTLTVSNMSPEDSSIYLCSVHTGNNEKLFFGSGTQLSVL.

Points on this clonotype: A far larger clone is off by one base, so a read error is likely. The CDR3 DNA reads as TGTGTCAGCAGCGGGGAGACCCAGTACTTC. This translates into CVSSGETQYF. The V gene is TRBV9, the J gene TRBJ2-5; TRBD2 is a possible D gene (6 bases). The germline gives CDR1 SGDLS, CDR2 YYNGEE. CDR3 length equals 10 residues.

This clonotype has at least ten counts. V and J are TRBV7-2 and TRBJ2-7, with D perhaps TRBD1 (6 bases). The germline V and J ends were trimmed by 1 base and 6 bases, with 13 bases remaining between them. Germline V gives CDR1 SGHTA, CDR2 FQGNSA. The CDR3 runs 14 residues. The CDR3 region is CASSLGQGIGEQYF. CDR3 in DNA: TGTGCCAGCAGCTTAGGGCAGGGGATTGGCGAGCAGTACTTC.

The rearrangement joins TRBV6-6 to TRBJ2-3; 9 nucleotides match TRBD2. Germline lookup yields CDR1 MNHNY and CDR2 SVGAGI (reference sequence). The V gene end was trimmed by 2 bases and the J gene end by 0 bases; junction bases not matched to a gene: 6. CDR3 length: 17 residues. The CDR3 is CASSYPPSGTSTDTQYF. Here the CDR3 DNA reads TGTGCCAGCAGTTACCCCCCTAGCGGGACTAGCACAGATACGCAGTATTTT.

The chain carries TRBV5-1 and TRBJ2-2; D gene uncertain. V gave up 7 bases and J gave up 0 bases, with 4 bases separating them. CDR1 SGHRS and CDR2 YFSETQ come from the germline V gene. The CDR3 contains 12 residues. The CDR3 bases are TGCGCCAGCTTACCGAACACCGGGGAGCTGTTTTTT. It is translated as CASLPNTGELFF.

This clonotype was seen a few times. The gene calls are TRBV6-1 and TRBJ2-2; 7 bases agree with TRBD1. Per the germline V gene, CDR1 is MNHNS and CDR2 is SASEGT. V gave up 6 bases and J gave up 4 bases; unmatched junction bases: 8. This CDR3 region has 15 residues. CDR3: CASSSGTDFTGELFF. The CDR3 DNA is TGTGCCAGCAGCTCCGGGACAGACTTCACCGGGGAGCTGTTTTTT.

The table lists this clonotype with many counts. This chain uses TRBV7-2 with TRBJ1-2; D gene uncertain. V was pared by 0 bases and J by 3 bases, with 8 bases between. There are 14 residues in the CDR3. The germline V gene has CDR1 SGHTA and CDR2 FQGNSA. As DNA, the CDR3 is TGTGCCAGCAGCTTAGCAACGGGTGACTATGGCTACACCTTC. Translating gives CASSLATGDYGYTF.

This sequence joins TRBV29-1 and TRBJ1-2; no definite D call. The CDR3 has 11 amino acids. Trimming took off 5 bases at V and 8 bases at J, with 12 bases between the two ends. Germline CDR1 is SQVTM and CDR2 is ANQGSEA. In DNA, the CDR3 is TGCAGCGTTCAAGGCAGGATGGGCTACACCTTC. As protein: CSVQGRMGYTF.

This clonotype was counted only a few times. The chain employs TRBV5-5 and TRBJ1-1; a weak D match, TRBD1 (6 bases). Germline V gene sequence: CDR1 SGHKS, CDR2 YYEKEE (reference sequence). V lost 4 bases, J lost 1 base, and 14 bases lay in between. The CDR3 is 15 amino acids. As DNA, the CDR3 is TGTGCCAGCAGCCCCCCGACGACAGGGAACACTGAAGCTTTCTTT. Its protein is CASSPPTTGNTEAFF.